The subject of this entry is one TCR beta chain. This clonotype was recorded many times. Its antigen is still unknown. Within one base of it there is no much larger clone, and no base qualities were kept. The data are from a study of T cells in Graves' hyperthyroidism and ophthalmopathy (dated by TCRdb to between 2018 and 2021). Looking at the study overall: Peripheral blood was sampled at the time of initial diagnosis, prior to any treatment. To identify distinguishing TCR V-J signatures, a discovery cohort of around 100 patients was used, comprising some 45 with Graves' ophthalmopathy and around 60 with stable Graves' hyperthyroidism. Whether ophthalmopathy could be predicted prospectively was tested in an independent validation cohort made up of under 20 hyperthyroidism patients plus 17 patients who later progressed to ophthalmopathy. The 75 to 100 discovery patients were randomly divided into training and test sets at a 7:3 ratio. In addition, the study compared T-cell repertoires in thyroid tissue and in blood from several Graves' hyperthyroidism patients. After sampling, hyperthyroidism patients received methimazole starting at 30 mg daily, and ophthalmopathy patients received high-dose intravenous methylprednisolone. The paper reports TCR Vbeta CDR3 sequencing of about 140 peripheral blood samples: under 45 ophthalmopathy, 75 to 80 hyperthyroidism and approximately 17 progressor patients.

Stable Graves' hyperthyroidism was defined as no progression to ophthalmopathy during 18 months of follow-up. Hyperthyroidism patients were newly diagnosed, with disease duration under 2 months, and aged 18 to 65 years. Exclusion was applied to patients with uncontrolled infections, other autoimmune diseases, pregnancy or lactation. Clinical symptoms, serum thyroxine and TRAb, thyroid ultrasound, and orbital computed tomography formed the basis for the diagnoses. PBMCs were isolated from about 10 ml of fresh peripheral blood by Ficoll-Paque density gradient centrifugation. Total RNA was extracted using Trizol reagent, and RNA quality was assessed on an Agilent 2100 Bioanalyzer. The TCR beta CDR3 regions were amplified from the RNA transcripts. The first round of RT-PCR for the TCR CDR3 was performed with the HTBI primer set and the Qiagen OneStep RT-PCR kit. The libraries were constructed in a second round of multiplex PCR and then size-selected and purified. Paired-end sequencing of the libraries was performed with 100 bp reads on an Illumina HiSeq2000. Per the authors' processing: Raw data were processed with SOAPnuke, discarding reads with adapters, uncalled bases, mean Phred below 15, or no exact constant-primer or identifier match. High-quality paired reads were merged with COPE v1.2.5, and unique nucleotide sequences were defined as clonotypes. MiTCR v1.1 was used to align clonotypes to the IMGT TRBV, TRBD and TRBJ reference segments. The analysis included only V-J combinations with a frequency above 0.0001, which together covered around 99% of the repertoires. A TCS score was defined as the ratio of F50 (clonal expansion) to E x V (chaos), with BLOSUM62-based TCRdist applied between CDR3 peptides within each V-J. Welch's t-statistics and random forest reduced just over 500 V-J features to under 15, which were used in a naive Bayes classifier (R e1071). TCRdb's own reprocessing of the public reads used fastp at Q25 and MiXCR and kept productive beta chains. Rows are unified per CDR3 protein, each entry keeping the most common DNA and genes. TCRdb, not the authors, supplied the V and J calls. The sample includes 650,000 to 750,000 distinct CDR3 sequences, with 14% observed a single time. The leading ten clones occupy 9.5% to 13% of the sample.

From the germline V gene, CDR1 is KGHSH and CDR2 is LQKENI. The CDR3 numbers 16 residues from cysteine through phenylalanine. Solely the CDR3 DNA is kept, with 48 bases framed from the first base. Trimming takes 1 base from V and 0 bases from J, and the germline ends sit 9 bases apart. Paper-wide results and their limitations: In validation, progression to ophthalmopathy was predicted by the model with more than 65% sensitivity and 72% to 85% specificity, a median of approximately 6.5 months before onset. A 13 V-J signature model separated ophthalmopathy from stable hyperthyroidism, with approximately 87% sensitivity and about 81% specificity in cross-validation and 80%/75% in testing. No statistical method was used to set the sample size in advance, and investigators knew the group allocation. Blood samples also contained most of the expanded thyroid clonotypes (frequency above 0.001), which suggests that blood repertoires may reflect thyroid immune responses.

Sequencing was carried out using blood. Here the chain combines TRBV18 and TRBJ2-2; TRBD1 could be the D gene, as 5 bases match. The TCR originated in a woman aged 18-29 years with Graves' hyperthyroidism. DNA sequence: TGTGCCAGCTCACCACGACAGACCGCGAACACCGGGGAGCTGTTTTTT. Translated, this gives CASSPRQTANTGELFF.